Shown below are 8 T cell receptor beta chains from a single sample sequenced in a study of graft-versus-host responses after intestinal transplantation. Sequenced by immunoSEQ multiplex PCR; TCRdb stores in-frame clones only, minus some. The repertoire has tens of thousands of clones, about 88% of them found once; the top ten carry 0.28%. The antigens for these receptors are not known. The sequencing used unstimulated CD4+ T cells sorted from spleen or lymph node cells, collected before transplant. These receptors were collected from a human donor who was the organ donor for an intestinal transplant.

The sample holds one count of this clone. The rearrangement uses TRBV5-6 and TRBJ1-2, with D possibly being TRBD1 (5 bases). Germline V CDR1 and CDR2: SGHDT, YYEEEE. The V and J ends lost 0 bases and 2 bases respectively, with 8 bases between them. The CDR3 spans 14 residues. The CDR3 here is CASSLGGANYGYTF. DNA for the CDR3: TGTGCCAGCAGCTTGGGCGGGGCAAACTATGGCTACACCTTC.

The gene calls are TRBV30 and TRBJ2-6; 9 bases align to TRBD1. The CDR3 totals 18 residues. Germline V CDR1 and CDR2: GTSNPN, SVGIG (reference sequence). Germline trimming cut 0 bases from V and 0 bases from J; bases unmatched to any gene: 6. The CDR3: CAWSVFGTGPSGANVLTF. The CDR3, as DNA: TGTGCCTGGAGTGTATTCGGGACAGGGCCCTCTGGGGCCAACGTCCTGACTTTC.

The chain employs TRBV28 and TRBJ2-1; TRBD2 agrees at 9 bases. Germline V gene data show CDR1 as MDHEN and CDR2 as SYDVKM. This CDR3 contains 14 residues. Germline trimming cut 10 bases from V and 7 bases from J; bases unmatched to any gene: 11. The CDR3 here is CATGWLAGLNEQFF. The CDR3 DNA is TGTGCCACCGGCTGGCTAGCGGGGCTTAATGAGCAGTTCTTC.

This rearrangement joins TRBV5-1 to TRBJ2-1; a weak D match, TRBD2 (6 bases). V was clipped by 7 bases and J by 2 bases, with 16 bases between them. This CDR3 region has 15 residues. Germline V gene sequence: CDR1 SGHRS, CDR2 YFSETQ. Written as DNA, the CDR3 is TGCGCCAGCTCCCCCAAGGTAGCGGCCTACAATGAGCAGTTCTTC. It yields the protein CASSPKVAAYNEQFF.

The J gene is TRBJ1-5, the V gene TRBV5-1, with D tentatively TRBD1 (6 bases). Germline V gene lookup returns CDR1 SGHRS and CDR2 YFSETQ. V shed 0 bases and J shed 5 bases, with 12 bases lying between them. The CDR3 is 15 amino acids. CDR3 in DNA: TGCGCCAGCAGCTTGGGAGGGGGTGGAGATCAGCCCCAGCATTTT. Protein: CASSLGGGGDQPQHF.

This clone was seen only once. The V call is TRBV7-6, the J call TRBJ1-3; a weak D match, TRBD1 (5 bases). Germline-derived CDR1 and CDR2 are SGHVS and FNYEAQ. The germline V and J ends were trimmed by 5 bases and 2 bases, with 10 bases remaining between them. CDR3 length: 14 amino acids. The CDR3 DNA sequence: TGTGCCAGCAGCAGCAGGGTCCCTGGAAACACCATATATTTT. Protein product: CASSSRVPGNTIYF.

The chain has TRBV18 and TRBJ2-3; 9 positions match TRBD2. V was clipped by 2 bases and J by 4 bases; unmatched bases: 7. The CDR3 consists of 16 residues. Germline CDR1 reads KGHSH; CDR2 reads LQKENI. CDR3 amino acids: CASSPASGNPADTQYF. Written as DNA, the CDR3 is TGTGCCAGCTCACCAGCTAGCGGGAACCCGGCAGATACGCAGTATTTT. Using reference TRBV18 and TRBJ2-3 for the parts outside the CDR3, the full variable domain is NAGVMQNPRHLVRRRGQEARLRCSPMKGHSHVYWYRQLPEEGLKFMVYLQKENIIDESGMPKERFSAEFPKEGPSILRIQQVVRGDSAAYFCASSPASGNPADTQYFGPGTRLTVL.

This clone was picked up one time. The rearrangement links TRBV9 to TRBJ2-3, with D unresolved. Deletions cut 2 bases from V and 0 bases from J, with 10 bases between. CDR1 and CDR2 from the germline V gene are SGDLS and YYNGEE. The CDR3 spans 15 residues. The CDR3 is CASSVLPSSTDTQYF. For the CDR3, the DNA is TGTGCCAGCAGCGTCCTACCGTCTAGCACAGATACGCAGTATTTT.